This TCR beta chain emerged from a study of blood T cell repertoires in COVID-19. As for the study in general: The cDNA or gDNA used as material had been derived from T cells, B-cell-depleted T cells, or PBMCs.

This clone was seen a handful of times. Profiled with immunoSEQ multiplex PCR; TCRdb holds only in-frame clones, not every one. The profile covers about 390,000 clones, with roughly 86% appearing a single time and over 2% taken by the ten largest. CDR3 length: 15 amino acids. CDR1 is SGDLS and CDR2 is YYNGEE in the germline V gene. Trimming cost V 4 bases and J 10 bases, with 18 bases left between them. The specimen was peripheral blood. This clonotype originated in a woman aged 60 to 75 with COVID-19, enrolled during active disease. J is TRBJ1-6 and V is TRBV9; D is perhaps TRBD1 (6 bases). CDR3 DNA sequence: TGTGCCAGCAGCTCTGCGTCCGGGGGGCCCTCACCCCTCCACTTT. Amino acid sequence: CASSSASGGPSPLHF.